The rows below give T cell receptor beta chains drawn from one sample of a study of T cell repertoires in cytomegalovirus infection. TCRdb re-analysed the reads in MiXCR, keeping a single row per CDR3 protein. The sample yields some 120,000 distinct CDR3 sequences, about 9.5% seen once. Their cognate antigens are unknown. Sequenced input: PBMCs, sequenced either directly or after in vitro stimulation (not recorded which). The receptors originated from a human donor in good health (CMV status not recorded). Some clones in this sample may be carry-over from other donors' samples. Each CDR3 is given with its conserved first and last residue. The D gene is left open where the match is weak. Where a row states a size, it is once, few, many or the class of an expanded clone; other rows omit it.

j_gene | v_gene | abundance | d_gene | CDR3aa | CDR3nt
TRBJ2-3 | TRBV7-2 | many | TRBD2 | CASSAPGGSVLADTQYF | TGTGCCAGCAGCGCCCCTGGCGGGAGTGTTTTGGCAGATACGCAGTATTTT
TRBJ1-6 | TRBV7-9 | NA | NA | CASSAGRGNSPLHF | TGTGCCAGCAGCGCAGGACGGGGGAATTCACCCCTCCACTTT
TRBJ2-2 | TRBV2 | NA | TRBD1 | CASSVGQGAGELFF | TGTGCCAGCAGTGTTGGGCAGGGGGCCGGGGAGCTGTTTTTT
TRBJ2-5 | TRBV7-2 | many | NA | CASSPQAVQETQYF | TGTGCCAGCAGCCCCCAGGCGGTCCAAGAGACCCAGTACTTC
TRBJ2-2 | TRBV12-3/TRBV12-4 | many | TRBD2 | CASSRIAGPNTGELFF | TGTGCCAGCAGCCGTATAGCGGGACCGAACACCGGGGAGCTGTTTTTT
TRBJ2-7 | TRBV7-9 | few | NA | CASSSRTQTYEQYF | TGTGCCAGCAGCTCCCGGACACAAACCTACGAGCAGTACTTC
TRBJ1-4 | TRBV4-1 | many | NA | CASSQPGNEKLFF | TGCGCCAGCAGCCAGCCCGGGAACGAAAAACTGTTTTTT
TRBJ1-1 | TRBV7-6 | few | NA | CASSSTGTEAFF | TGTGCCAGCAGCTCAACAGGCACTGAAGCTTTCTTT
TRBJ2-1 | TRBV20-1 | NA | TRBD2 | CSASGLAGGYNEQFF | TGCAGTGCTAGCGGACTAGCGGGAGGGTACAATGAGCAGTTCTTC
TRBJ2-2 | TRBV7-2 | many | NA | CASSLDWTTGELFF | TGTGCCAGCAGCTTAGACTGGACCACCGGGGAGCTGTTTTTT
TRBJ2-2 | TRBV20-1 | NA | NA | CSARLVANTGELFF | TGCAGTGCTAGACTAGTAGCGAACACCGGGGAGCTGTTTTTT
TRBJ1-2 | TRBV2 | few | NA | CASSRTDADRGYTF | TGTGCCAGCAGCCGGACGGACGCAGATCGAGGCTACACCTTC
TRBJ2-5 | TRBV28 | many | NA | CASSLAAPRETQYF | TGTGCCAGCAGCTTAGCGGCCCCGAGGGAGACCCAGTACTTC
TRBJ2-5 | TRBV5-1 | many | TRBD1 | CASSLQGMEETQYF | TGCGCCAGCAGCTTACAGGGGATGGAAGAGACCCAGTACTTC
TRBJ2-1 | TRBV3-1 | many | TRBD1 | CASSQGQDRGPNEQFF | TGTGCCAGCAGCCAAGGACAGGACAGGGGGCCCAATGAGCAGTTCTTC
TRBJ2-2 | TRBV4-1 | few | NA | CASSQLRAGELFF | TGCGCCAGCAGCCAACTGAGGGCCGGGGAGCTGTTTTTT
TRBJ2-3 | TRBV7-2 | many | NA | CASSLDTDTQYF | TGTGCCAGCAGCTTAGACACAGATACGCAGTATTTT
TRBJ1-5 | TRBV19 | many | TRBD1 | CASSSDRSGLPQHF | TGTGCCAGTAGTTCGGACAGGTCGGGATTGCCCCAGCATTTT
TRBJ1-2 | TRBV19 | few | NA | CASTRGGLYGYTF | TGTGCCAGTACCCGGGGGGGCCTCTATGGCTACACCTTC
TRBJ1-5 | TRBV12-3/TRBV12-4 | few | TRBD1 | CASSIGRGRGHSNQPQHF | TGTGCCAGCAGTATCGGCAGGGGAAGGGGGCATAGCAATCAGCCCCAGCATTTT
TRBJ2-1 | TRBV5-1 | NA | TRBD2 | CASSPGLAGGGSGDNEQFF | TGCGCCAGCAGCCCAGGACTAGCGGGAGGGGGATCGGGAGACAATGAGCAGTTCTTC
TRBJ1-1 | TRBV7-2 | many | NA | CASSLAGTNTEAFF | TGTGCCAGCAGCTTAGCAGGCACGAACACTGAAGCTTTCTTT
TRBJ2-2 | TRBV6-5 | many | NA | CASSYSKRANTGELFF | TGTGCCAGCAGTTACTCGAAACGTGCGAACACCGGGGAGCTGTTTTTT
TRBJ1-3 | TRBV4-1 | many | NA | CASSQVEGTTGNTIYF | TGCGCCAGCAGCCAAGTGGAAGGGACAACTGGAAACACCATATATTTT
TRBJ2-5 | TRBV5-4 | few | TRBD2 | CASSEGLAVQETQYF | TGTGCCAGCAGCGAGGGACTAGCGGTTCAAGAGACCCAGTACTTC
TRBJ2-3 | TRBV7-9 | many | TRBD1 | CASSLRGLGGSTDTQYF | TGTGCCAGCAGCCTAAGGGGGCTAGGCGGAAGCACAGATACGCAGTATTTT
TRBJ2-5 | TRBV18 | NA | NA | CASSPSEDETQYF | TGTGCCAGCTCACCATCCGAGGACGAGACCCAGTACTTC
TRBJ2-3 | TRBV27 | few | NA | CASSLALVSTDTQYF | TGTGCCAGCAGTTTAGCCCTGGTTAGCACAGATACGCAGTATTTT
TRBJ1-2 | TRBV20-1 | NA | TRBD1 | CSARTGLGYTF | TGCAGTGCTAGGACAGGGCTGGGCTACACCTTC
TRBJ2-3 | TRBV24-1 | NA | NA | CATSDFMDGPAADTQYF | TGTGCCACCAGTGATTTCATGGACGGCCCCGCGGCAGATACGCAGTATTTT
TRBJ2-5 | TRBV7-6 | NA | NA | CASSSRTQTQYF | TGTGCCAGCAGCTCTAGAACCCAGACCCAGTACTTC
TRBJ1-5 | TRBV12-3/TRBV12-4 | NA | TRBD1 | CASSQGQSSNQPQHF | TGTGCCAGCAGCCAGGGACAGTCTAGCAATCAGCCCCAGCATTTT
TRBJ1-1 | TRBV10-3 | NA | NA | CAISGRNQGAATEAFF | TGTGCCATCAGTGGAAGGAATCAGGGTGCGGCCACTGAAGCTTTCTTT
TRBJ2-7 | TRBV12-3/TRBV12-4 | many | TRBD1 | CASSLPTGGGEQYF | TGTGCCAGCAGTCTTCCGACAGGGGGCGGTGAGCAGTACTTC
TRBJ1-4 | TRBV7-6 | many | NA | CASSSLMTGGKLFF | TGTGCCAGCAGTTCATTGATGACCGGGGGAAAACTGTTTTTT
TRBJ1-2 | TRBV19 | many | TRBD1 | CASSSRDRGYYGYTF | TGTGCCAGTAGTAGCCGGGACAGGGGTTACTATGGCTACACCTTC
TRBJ1-1 | TRBV2 | NA | NA | CASGGQLGTEAFF | TGTGCCAGCGGCGGACAGTTAGGCACTGAAGCTTTCTTT
TRBJ2-3 | TRBV7-2 | many | TRBD2 | CASSLDGTSGDTQYF | TGTGCCAGCAGCTTAGACGGGACTAGCGGGGATACGCAGTATTTT
TRBJ1-2 | TRBV6-2/TRBV6-3 | many | NA | CATKTGAANYGYTF | TGTGCCACCAAAACTGGAGCCGCAAACTATGGCTACACCTTC
TRBJ1-4 | TRBV6-1 | NA | NA | CASREPGTNEKLFF | TGTGCCAGCAGAGAACCGGGAACTAATGAAAAACTGTTTTTT
TRBJ1-1 | TRBV28 | many | NA | CASSVNTEAFF | TGTGCCAGCTCCGTGAACACTGAAGCTTTCTTT
TRBJ2-1 | TRBV4-3 | few | TRBD2 | CASSQVGGRANEQFF | TGCGCCAGCAGCCAAGTAGGCGGGAGGGCAAATGAGCAGTTCTTC
TRBJ2-5 | TRBV6-5 | NA | TRBD1 | CASSYSSRGQGETQYF | TGTGCCAGCAGTTACTCTTCCAGGGGGCAGGGGGAGACCCAGTACTTC
TRBJ2-6 | TRBV28 | NA | NA | CASRTRSGANVLTF | TGTGCCAGCAGAACCAGGTCTGGGGCCAACGTCCTGACTTTC